Listed below are T cell receptor beta chains from one sample, sequenced in a study of blood T cell repertoires in COVID-19. Sequenced by immunoSEQ multiplex PCR; TCRdb stores in-frame clones only, minus some. The table shows some 460,000 clones, with around nine tenths occurring only once. The sample comprised PBMCs or T cells enriched from blood (not recorded which). All receptors derive from a woman under 30 with acute COVID-19. Both conserved end residues are part of each CDR3. Each record gives: CDR3 protein, CDR3 DNA, clone size, V gene, J gene, D gene. The D gene is left open where the match is weak. Clone size is stated in some rows and not others, as once, few, many or a class when expanded.

CDR3aa: CASSFAADNQPQHF
CDR3nt: TGTGCCAGCAGTTTCGCCGCGGATAATCAGCCCCAGCATTTT
abundance: .
v_gene: TRBV28
j_gene: TRBJ1-5
d_gene: .

CDR3aa: CASSDQGKRGYEQYF
CDR3nt: TGTGCCAGCAGCGATCAGGGCAAGCGGGGCTACGAGCAGTACTTC
abundance: .
v_gene: TRBV21-1
j_gene: TRBJ2-7
d_gene: .

CDR3aa: CASGQQGVGTEAFF
CDR3nt: TGTGCCAGCGGCCAACAGGGGGTCGGCACTGAAGCTTTCTTT
abundance: .
v_gene: TRBV9
j_gene: TRBJ1-1
d_gene: TRBD1

CDR3aa: CASSLGARGFGYTF
CDR3nt: TGTGCCAGCAGCTTAGGGGCCAGGGGTTTCGGCTACACCTTC
abundance: .
v_gene: TRBV7-9
j_gene: TRBJ1-2
d_gene: .

CDR3aa: CASSGQGGMSIYGYTF
CDR3nt: TGCGCCAGCAGTGGACAGGGAGGGATGTCAATCTATGGCTACACCTTC
abundance: .
v_gene: TRBV4-3
j_gene: TRBJ1-2
d_gene: TRBD1

CDR3aa: CASSASSETSNEKLFF
CDR3nt: TGTGCCAGCAGCGCCAGCTCGGAGACCTCTAATGAAAAACTGTTTTTT
abundance: .
v_gene: TRBV7-9
j_gene: TRBJ1-4
d_gene: .

CDR3aa: CASSQAGGRKGYTF
CDR3nt: TGTGCCAGCAGCCAAGCGGGGGGACGTAAAGGCTACACCTTC
abundance: .
v_gene: TRBV3-1/TRBV3-2
j_gene: TRBJ1-2
d_gene: .

CDR3aa: CASSPGQATYGYTF
CDR3nt: TGTGCCAGCTCACCAGGGCAGGCTACCTATGGCTACACCTTC
abundance: few
v_gene: TRBV18
j_gene: TRBJ1-2
d_gene: .

CDR3aa: CASTEKGGYTF
CDR3nt: TGTGCCAGTACTGAAAAAGGAGGGTACACCTTC
abundance: once
v_gene: TRBV19
j_gene: TRBJ1-2
d_gene: .

CDR3aa: CASSQGGLWRRNEKLFF
CDR3nt: TGCGCCAGCAGCCAAGGGGGATTATGGAGGAGGAATGAAAAACTGTTTTTT
abundance: once
v_gene: TRBV4-1
j_gene: TRBJ1-4
d_gene: .

CDR3aa: CASSLEWRFIDEQYF
CDR3nt: TGTGCCAGCAGCTTAGAGTGGCGGTTCATTGACGAGCAGTACTTC
abundance: .
v_gene: TRBV7-2
j_gene: TRBJ2-7
d_gene: .